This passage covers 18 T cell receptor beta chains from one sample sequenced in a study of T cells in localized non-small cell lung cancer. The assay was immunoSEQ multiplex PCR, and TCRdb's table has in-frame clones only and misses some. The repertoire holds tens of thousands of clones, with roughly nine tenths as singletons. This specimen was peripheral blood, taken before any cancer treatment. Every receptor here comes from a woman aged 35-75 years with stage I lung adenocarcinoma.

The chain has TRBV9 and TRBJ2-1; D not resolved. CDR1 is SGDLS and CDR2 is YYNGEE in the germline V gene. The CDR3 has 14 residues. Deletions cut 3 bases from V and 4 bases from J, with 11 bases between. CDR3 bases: TGTGCCAGCAGCGAGAGGACGGGTTACAATGAGCAGTTCTTC. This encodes CASSERTGYNEQFF.

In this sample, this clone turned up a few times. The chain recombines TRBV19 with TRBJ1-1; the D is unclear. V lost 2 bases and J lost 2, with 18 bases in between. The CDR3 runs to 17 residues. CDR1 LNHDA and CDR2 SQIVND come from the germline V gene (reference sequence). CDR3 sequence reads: CASSIMYGRAANTEAFF. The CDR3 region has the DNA TGTGCCAGTAGTATAATGTATGGTCGCGCCGCCAACACTGAAGCTTTCTTT.

The CDR3 DNA reads TGTGCCAGCAGGACAGGAGCTAGTGGCTACACCTTC. Protein sequence: CASRTGASGYTF. This chain links TRBV6-5 with TRBJ1-2, with D possibly being TRBD1 (6 bases). The germline CDR1 and CDR2 sequences are MNHEY and SVGAGI. This CDR3 spans 12 amino acids. The ends were cut back, 6 bases at V and 7 bases at J, with 12 bases in the middle.

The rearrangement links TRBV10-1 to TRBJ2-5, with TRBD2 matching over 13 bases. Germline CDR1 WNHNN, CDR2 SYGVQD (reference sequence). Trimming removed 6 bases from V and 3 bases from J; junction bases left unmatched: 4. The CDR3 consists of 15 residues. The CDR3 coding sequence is TGCGCCAGCAGGCTAGGGACTAGCGGGGAAGAGACCCAGTACTTC. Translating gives CASRLGTSGEETQYF.

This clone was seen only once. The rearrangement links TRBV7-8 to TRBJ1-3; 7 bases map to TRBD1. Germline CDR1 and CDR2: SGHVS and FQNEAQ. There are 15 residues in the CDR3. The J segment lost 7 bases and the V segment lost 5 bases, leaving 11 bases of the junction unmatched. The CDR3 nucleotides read TGTGCCAGCAGCATACGAATCGACAGGGAGAACACCATATATTTT. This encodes CASSIRIDRENTIYF.

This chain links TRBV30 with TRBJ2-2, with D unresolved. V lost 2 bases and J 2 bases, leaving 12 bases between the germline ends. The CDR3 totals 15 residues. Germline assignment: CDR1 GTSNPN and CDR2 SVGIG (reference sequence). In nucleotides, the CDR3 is TGTGCCTGGAGTTCACACCCCCCCAACACCGGGGAGCTGTTTTTT. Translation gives CAWSSHPPNTGELFF. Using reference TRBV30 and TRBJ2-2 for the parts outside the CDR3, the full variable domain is SQTIHQWPATLVQPVGSPLSLECTVEGTSNPNLYWYRQAAGRGLQLLFYSVGIGQISSEVPQNLSASRPQDRQFILSSKKLLLSDSGFYLCAWSSHPPNTGELFFGEGSRLTVL.

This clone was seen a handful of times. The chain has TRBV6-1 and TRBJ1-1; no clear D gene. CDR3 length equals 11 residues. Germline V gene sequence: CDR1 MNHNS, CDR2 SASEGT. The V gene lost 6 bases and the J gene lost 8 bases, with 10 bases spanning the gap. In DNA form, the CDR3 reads TGTGCCAGCAGACCGGTGAAGGAAGCTTTCTTT. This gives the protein CASRPVKEAFF.

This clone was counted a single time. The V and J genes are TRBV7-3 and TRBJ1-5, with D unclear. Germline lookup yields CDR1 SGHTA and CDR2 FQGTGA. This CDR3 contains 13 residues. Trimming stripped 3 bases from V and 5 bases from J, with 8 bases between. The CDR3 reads CASSLGIDQPQHF. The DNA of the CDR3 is TGTGCCAGCAGCTTGGGGATTGATCAGCCCCAGCATTTT.

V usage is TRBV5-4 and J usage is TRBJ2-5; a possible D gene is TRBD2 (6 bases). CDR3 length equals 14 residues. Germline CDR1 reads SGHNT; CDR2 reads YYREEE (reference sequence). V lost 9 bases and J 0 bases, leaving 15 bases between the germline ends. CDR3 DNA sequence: TGTGCCACCAAACGGCCGGGGGACCAAGAGACCCAGTACTTC. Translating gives CATKRPGDQETQYF.

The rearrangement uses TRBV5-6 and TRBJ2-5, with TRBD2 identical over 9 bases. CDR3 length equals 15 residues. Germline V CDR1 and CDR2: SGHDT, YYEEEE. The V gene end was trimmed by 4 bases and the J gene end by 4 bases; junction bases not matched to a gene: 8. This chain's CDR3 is CASSPGTSWGETQYF. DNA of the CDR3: TGTGCCAGCAGCCCCGGGACTAGCTGGGGAGAGACCCAGTACTTC.

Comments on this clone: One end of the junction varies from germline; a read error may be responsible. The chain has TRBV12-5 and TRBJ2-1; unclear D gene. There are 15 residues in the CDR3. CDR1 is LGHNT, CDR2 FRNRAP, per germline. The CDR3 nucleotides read TGTGCTAGTGACCTCTCCTCCGATCCGCACAATCAGCAGTTCTTC. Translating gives CASDLSSDPHNQQFF.

DNA of the CDR3: TGCGCCAGCAGCCAAGTCATACAGGGGAATCAGCCCCAGCATTTT. Translation gives CASSQVIQGNQPQHF. The genes are TRBV4-1 and TRBJ1-5; 7 positions match TRBD1. Germline V gene sequence: CDR1 MGHRA, CDR2 YSYEKL. The CDR3 spans 15 residues. With V trimmed by 1 base and J by 4 bases, 4 bases remained unmatched.

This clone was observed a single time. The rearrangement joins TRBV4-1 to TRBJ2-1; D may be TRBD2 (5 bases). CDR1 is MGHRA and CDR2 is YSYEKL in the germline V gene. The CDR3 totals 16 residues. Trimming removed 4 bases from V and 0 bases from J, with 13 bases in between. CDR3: CASSPSRAISYNEQFF. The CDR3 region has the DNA TGCGCCAGCAGCCCCTCGCGGGCGATCTCCTACAATGAGCAGTTCTTC.

This CDR3 reads CASSEIGSPLHF. The CDR3 bases are TGTGCCAGCAGTGAAATAGGTTCACCCCTCCACTTT. The chain employs TRBV6-1 and TRBJ1-6; D is ambiguous. V was clipped by 2 bases and J by 9 bases, with 5 bases between them. The CDR3 sequence is 12 residues long. The germline V gene has CDR1 MNHNS and CDR2 SASEGT.

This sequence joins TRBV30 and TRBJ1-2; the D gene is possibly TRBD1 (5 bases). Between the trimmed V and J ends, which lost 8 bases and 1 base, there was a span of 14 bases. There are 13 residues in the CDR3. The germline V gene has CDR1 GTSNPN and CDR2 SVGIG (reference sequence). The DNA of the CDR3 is TGTGCCGAAGGGACGGCTTTTAACTATGGCTACACCTTC. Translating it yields CAEGTAFNYGYTF. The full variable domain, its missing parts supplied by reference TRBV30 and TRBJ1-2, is SQTIHQWPATLVQPVGSPLSLECTVEGTSNPNLYWYRQAAGRGLQLLFYSVGIGQISSEVPQNLSASRPQDRQFILSSKKLLLSDSGFYLCAEGTAFNYGYTFGSGTRLTVV.

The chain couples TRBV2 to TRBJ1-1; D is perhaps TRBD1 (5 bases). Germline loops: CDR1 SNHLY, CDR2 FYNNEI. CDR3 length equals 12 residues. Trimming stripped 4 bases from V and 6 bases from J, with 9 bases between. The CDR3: CASSAGGAEAFF. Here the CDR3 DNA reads TGTGCCAGCAGTGCGGGGGGAGCTGAAGCTTTCTTT.

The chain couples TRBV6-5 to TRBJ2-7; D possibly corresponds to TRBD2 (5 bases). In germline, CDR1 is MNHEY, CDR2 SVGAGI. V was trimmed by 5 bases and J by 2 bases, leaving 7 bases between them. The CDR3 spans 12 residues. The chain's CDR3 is CASSDYTYEQYF. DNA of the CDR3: TGTGCCAGCAGTGACTACACCTACGAGCAGTACTTC.

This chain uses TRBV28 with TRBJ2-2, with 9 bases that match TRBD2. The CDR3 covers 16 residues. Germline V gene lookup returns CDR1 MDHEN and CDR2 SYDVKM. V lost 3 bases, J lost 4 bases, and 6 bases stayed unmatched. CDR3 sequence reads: CASSLRRGGITGELFF. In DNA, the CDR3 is TGTGCCAGCAGTTTGAGGCGGGGGGGTATCACCGGGGAGCTGTTTTTT.